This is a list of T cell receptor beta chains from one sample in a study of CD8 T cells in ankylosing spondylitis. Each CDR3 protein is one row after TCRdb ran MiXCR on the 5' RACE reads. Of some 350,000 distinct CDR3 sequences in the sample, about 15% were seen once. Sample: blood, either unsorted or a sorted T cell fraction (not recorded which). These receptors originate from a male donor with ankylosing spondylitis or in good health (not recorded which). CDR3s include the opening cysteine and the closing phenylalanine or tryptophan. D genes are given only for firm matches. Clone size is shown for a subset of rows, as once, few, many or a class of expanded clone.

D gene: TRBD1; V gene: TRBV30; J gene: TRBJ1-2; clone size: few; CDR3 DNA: TGTGCCTGGAAACCTCCAGGGGGAGGCTATGGCTACACCTTC; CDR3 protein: CAWKPPGGGYGYTF
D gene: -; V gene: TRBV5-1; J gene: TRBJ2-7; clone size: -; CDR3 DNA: TGCGCCAGCAGCCCTGGTGGTAGGGAGCAGTACTTC; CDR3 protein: CASSPGGREQYF
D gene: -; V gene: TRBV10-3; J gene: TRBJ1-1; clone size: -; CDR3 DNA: TGTGCCATCAGTGAGTCATTACAGGGGAACACTGAAGCTTTCTTT; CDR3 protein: CAISESLQGNTEAFF
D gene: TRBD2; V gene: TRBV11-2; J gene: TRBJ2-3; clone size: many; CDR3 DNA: TGTGCCAGCAGCTTAGGCGGGGGTTTTGGCACAGATACGCAGTATTTT; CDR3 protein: CASSLGGGFGTDTQYF
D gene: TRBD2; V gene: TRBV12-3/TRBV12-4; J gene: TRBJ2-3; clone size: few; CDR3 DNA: TGTGCCAGCAGTTTAGCGGGCGGGGGACTTTCCTTT; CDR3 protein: CASSLAGGGLSF
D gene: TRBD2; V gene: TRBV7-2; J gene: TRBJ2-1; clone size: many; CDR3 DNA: TGTGCCAGCAGCTCTAGCGGGGGGGCCCGGAATGAGCAGTTCTTC; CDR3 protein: CASSSSGGARNEQFF
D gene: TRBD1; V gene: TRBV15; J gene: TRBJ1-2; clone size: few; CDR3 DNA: TGTGCCACCAGCTTGTCTGTGGGGACAGCTAACTATGGCTACACCTTC; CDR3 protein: CATSLSVGTANYGYTF
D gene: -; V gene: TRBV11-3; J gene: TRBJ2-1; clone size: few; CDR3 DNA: TGTGCCAGCAGCCCAGGGATTGAGTCCTACAATGAGCAGTTCTTC; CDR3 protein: CASSPGIESYNEQFF
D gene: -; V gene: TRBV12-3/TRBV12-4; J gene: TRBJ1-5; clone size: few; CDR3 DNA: TGTGCCAGCAGTTTAGGGGGGGCGAAAGATCAGCCCCAGCATTTT; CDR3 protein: CASSLGGAKDQPQHF
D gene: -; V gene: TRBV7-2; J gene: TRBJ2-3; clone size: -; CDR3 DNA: TGTGCCAGCAGCTTAGGCAGGGGAGAGTATACGCAGTATTTT; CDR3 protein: CASSLGRGEYTQYF
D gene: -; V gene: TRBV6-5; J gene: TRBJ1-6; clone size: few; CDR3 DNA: TGTGCCAGCAGTTACTCAGGGGTTCCCCTCGCGGGCGATAATTCACCCCTCCACTTT; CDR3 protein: CASSYSGVPLAGDNSPLHF
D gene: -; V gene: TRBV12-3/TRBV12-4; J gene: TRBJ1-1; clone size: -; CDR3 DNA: TGTGCCAGCAGTCCTCCCGCGGGGATTAACACTGAAGCTTTCTTT; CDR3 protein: CASSPPAGINTEAFF
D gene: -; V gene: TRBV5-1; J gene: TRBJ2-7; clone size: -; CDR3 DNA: TGCGCCAGCAGCTTGGATTCAGGGTACTACGAGCAGTACTTC; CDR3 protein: CASSLDSGYYEQYF
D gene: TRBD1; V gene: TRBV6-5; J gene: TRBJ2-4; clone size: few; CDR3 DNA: TGTGCCAGCAGTTACTCGGGGACAGGGGCTGAAAAAAACATTCAGTACTTC; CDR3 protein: CASSYSGTGAEKNIQYF
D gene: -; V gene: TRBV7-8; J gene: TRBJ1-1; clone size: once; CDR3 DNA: TGTGCCAGCAGCCCTCAGGAGGCAAACACTGAAGCTTTCTTT; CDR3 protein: CASSPQEANTEAFF
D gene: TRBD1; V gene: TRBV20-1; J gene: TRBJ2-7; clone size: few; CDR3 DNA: TGCAGTGCTATGAGGGACAGATCCTACGAGCAGTACTTC; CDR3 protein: CSAMRDRSYEQYF
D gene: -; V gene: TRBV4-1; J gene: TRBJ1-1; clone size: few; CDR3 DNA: TGCGCCAGCAGCCAAGATCCCTCATCTAACACTGAAGCTTTCTTT; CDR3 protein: CASSQDPSSNTEAFF
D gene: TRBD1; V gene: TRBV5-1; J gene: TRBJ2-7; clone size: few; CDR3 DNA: TGCGCCAGCAGCCACATTACAGGGGCCACCTCCTACGAGCAGTACTTC; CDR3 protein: CASSHITGATSYEQYF
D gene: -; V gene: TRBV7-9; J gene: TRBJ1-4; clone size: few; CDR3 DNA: TGTGCCAGCAGGGTCGACGAAAAACTGTTTTTT; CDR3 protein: CASRVDEKLFF
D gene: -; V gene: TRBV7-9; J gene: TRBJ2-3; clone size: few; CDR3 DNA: TGTGCCAGCAGCTTCATAAGTGGGCTACTAGATACGCAGTATTTT; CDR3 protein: CASSFISGLLDTQYF
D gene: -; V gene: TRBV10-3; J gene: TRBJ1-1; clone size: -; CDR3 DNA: TGTGCCATCAGTGAGGGGCCGGGACACCGGACGGGGCACACTGAAGCTTTCTTT; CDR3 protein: CAISEGPGHRTGHTEAFF
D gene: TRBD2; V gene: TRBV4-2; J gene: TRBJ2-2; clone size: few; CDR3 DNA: TGTGCCAGCAGCCAAGATCACGGGGAGGGAGCTTGGGCCGGGGAGCTGTTTTTT; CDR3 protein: CASSQDHGEGAWAGELFF
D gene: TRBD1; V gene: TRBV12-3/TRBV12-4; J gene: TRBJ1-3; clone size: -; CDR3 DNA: TGTGCCAGCAGGGGAGGGACAGCTTACTCTGGAAACACCACATATTTT; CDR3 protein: CASRGGTAYSGNTTYF
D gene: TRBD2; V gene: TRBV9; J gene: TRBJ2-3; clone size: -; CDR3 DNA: TGTGCCAGCAGCCTACAGGGACTAGCGGGAGTAGATACGCAGTATTTT; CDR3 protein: CASSLQGLAGVDTQYF
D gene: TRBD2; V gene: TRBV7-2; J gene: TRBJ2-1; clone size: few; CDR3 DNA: TGTGCCAGCAGCTCGGAACTAGCGGTCTCCTACAATGAGCAGTTCTTC; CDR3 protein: CASSSELAVSYNEQFF
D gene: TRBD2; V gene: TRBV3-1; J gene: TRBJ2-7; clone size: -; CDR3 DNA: TGTGCCAGCACCCCATCTAGCGGTTTTTCCTACGAGCAGTACTTC; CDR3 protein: CASTPSSGFSYEQYF
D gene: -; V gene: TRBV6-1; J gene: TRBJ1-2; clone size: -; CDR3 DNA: TGTGCCAGCAGTGAAGCCGTAGGGGGAAATGGCTACACCTTC; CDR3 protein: CASSEAVGGNGYTF
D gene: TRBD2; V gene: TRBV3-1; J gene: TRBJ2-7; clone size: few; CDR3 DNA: TGTGCCAGCAGCCCCCTAGGGACTAGCGGATACGAGCAGTACTTC; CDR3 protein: CASSPLGTSGYEQYF
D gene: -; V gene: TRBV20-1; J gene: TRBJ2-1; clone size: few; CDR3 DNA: TGCAGTGGACAGTACTCCTACAATGAGCAGTTCTTC; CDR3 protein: CSGQYSYNEQFF
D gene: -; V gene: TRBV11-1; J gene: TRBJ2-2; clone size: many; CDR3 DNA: TGTGCCAGCAGGAAACACTCGAACACCGGGGAGCTGTTTTTT; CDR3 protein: CASRKHSNTGELFF
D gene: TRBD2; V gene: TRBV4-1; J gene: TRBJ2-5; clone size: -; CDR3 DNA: TGCGCCAGCAGCCTCCGGGCTAGCGGGAGGGGGGAGACCCAGTACTTC; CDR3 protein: CASSLRASGRGETQYF
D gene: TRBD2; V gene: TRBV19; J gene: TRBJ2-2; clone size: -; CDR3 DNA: TGTGCCAGTAGTAGACTAGCAGCAAACACCGGGGAGCTGTTTTTT; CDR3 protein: CASSRLAANTGELFF
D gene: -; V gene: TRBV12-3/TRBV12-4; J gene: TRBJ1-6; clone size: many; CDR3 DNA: TGTGCCAGCAGTTTAGGGGGCGATTCACCCCTCCACTTT; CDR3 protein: CASSLGGDSPLHF
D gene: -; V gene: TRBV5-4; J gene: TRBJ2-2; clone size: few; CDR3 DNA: TGTGCCAGCAGACAGGGAAACACCGGGGAGCTGTTTTTT; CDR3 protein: CASRQGNTGELFF
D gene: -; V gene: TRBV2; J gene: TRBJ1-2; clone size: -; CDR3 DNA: TGTGCCAGCAGTGAAGACAGGACCTGGGGAGCTAACTATGGCTACACCTTC; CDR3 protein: CASSEDRTWGANYGYTF
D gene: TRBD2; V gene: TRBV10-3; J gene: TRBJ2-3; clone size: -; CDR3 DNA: TGTGCCATCACCGGGGGGGGGAGCACAGATACGCAGTATTTT; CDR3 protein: CAITGGGSTDTQYF
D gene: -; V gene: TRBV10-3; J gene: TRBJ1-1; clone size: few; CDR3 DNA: TGTGCCATCAGTGAGGGTTTGGGATCTGAAGCTTTCTTT; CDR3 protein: CAISEGLGSEAFF
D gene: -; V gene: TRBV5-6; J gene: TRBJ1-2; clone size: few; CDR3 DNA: TGTGCCAGCAGCTTGGATGCGGGGGGGGACTATGGCTACACCTTC; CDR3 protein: CASSLDAGGDYGYTF
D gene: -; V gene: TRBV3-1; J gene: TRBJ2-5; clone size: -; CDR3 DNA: TGTGCCAGCAGCAATGGACCTCAGAGGGGAGAGACCCAGTACTTC; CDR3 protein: CASSNGPQRGETQYF
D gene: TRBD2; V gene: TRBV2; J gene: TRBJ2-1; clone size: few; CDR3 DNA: TGTGCCAGCAGTATGGGACTAGCGGGATACAATGAGCAGTTCTTC; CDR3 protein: CASSMGLAGYNEQFF
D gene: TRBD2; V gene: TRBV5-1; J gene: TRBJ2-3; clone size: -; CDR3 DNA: TGCGCCAGCAGCTTGGTCGGGGCAGAAGCGGGAGGGCCACTAGGAGATACGCAGTATTTT; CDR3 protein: CASSLVGAEAGGPLGDTQYF
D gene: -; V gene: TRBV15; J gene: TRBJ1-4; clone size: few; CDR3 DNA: TGTGCCACCAGCAGGACAGTTGCAACTAATGAAAAACTGTTTTTT; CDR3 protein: CATSRTVATNEKLFF
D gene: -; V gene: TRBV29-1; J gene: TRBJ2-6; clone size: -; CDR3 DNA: TGCAGCGTTCCGCAGGCCCAAGGGGCCAACGTCCTGACTTTC; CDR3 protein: CSVPQAQGANVLTF
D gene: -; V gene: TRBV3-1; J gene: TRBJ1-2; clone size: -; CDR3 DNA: TGTGCCAGCAGCCTCGTGGAGTGGGGCGGTGGCTACACCTTC; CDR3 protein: CASSLVEWGGGYTF
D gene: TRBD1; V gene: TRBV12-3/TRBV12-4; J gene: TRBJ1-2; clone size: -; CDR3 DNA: TGTGCCAGCAGGGCTGACGAAAGGGGGCACGGCTATGGCTACACCTTC; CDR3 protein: CASRADERGHGYGYTF
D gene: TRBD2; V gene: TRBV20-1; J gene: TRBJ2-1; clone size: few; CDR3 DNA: TGCAGTGCTCCCCCCACTAGCGGGGTCGGTGAGCAGTTCTTC; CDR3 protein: CSAPPTSGVGEQFF
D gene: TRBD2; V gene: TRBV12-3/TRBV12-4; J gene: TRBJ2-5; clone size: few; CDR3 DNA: TGTGCCAGCAGTATCAGCAGCGGGGGGTGGCAAGAGACCCAGTACTTC; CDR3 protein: CASSISSGGWQETQYF